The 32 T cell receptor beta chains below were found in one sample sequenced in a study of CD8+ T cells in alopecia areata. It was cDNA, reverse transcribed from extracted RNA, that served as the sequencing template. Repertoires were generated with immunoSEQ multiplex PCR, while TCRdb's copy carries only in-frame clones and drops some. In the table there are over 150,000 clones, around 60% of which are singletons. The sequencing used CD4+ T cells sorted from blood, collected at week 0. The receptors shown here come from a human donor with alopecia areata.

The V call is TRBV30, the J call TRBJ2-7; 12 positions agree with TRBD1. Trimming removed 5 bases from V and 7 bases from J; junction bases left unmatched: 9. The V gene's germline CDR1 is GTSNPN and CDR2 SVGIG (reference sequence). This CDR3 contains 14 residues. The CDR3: CAWLGQGALGEQYF. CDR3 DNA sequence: TGTGCCTGGCTGGGACAGGGGGCACTCGGAGAGCAGTACTTC.

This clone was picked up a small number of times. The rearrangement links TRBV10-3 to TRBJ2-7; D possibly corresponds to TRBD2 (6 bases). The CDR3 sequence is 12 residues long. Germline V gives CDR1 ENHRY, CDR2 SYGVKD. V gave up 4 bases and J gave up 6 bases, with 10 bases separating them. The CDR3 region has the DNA TGTGCCATCAGTGTTGCTAGCGCCGAGCAGTACTTC. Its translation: CAISVASAEQYF.

The CDR3 DNA is TGTGCCAGCAGCACAACCGGGGGAGTCTACGAGCAGTACTTC. This gives the protein CASSTTGGVYEQYF. The chain couples TRBV7-9 to TRBJ2-7, with D possibly TRBD2 on 6 matching bases. There are 14 residues in the CDR3. CDR1 and CDR2 (germline): SEHNR, FQNEAQ (reference sequence). V lost 5 bases, J lost 3 bases, and 14 bases lay in between.

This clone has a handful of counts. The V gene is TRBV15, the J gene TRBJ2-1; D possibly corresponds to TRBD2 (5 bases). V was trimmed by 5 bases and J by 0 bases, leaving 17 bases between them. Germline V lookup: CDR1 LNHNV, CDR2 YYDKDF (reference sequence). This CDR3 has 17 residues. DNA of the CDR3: TGTGCCACCAGCGACCGCTTTGCGGGCCGCTCCTACAATGAGCAGTTCTTC. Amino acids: CATSDRFAGRSYNEQFF.

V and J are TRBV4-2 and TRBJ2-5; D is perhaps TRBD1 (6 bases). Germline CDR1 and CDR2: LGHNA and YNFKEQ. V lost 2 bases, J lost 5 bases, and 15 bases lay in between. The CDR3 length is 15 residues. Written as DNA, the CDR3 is TGTGCCAGCAGCCAACGGGACACTATGCTGGAGACCCAGTACTTC. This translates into CASSQRDTMLETQYF.

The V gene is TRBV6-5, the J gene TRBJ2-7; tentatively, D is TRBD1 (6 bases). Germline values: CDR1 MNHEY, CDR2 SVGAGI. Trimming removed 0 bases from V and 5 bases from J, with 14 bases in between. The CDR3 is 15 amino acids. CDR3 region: CASSYSGAPSNEQYF. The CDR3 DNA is TGTGCCAGCAGTTACTCGGGGGCCCCCTCTAACGAGCAGTACTTC.

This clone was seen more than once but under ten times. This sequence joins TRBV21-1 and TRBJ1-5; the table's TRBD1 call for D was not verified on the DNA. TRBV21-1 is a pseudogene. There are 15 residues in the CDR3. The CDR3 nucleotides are TGTGCCAGCAGCATAAGACAGGGGAGATTTCAGCCCCAGCATTTT. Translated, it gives CASSIRQGRFQPQHF.

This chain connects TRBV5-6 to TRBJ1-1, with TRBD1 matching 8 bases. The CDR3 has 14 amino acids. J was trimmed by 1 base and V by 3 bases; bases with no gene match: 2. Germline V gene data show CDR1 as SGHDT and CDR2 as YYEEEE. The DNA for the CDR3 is TGTGCCAGCAGCTACGACAGGGGGAACACTGAAGCTTTCTTT. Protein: CASSYDRGNTEAFF.

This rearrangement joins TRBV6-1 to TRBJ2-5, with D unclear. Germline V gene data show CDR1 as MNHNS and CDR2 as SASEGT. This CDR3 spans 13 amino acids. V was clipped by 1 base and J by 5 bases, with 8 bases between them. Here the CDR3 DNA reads TGTGCCAGCAGTGAAGGGACCGGGGAGACCCAGTACTTC. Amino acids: CASSEGTGETQYF.

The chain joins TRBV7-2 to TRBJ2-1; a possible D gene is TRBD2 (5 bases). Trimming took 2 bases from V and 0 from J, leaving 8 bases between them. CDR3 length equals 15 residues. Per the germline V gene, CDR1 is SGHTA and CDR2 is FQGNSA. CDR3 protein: CASSLQEASYNEQFF. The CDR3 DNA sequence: TGTGCCAGCAGCTTACAGGAGGCCTCCTACAATGAGCAGTTCTTC.

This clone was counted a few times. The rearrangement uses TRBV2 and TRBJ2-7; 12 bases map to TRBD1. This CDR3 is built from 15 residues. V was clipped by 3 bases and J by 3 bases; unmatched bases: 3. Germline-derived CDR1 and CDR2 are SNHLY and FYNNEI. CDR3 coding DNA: TGTGCCAGCAGTGAGGGACAGGGGGCTAACTACGAGCAGTACTTC. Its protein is CASSEGQGANYEQYF.

The DNA for the CDR3 is TGTGCCAGCACCCGAGGGGGCAAGGATTCACCCCTCCACTTT. This translates into CASTRGGKDSPLHF. The chain couples TRBV27 to TRBJ1-6; TRBD1 matches at 7 bases. The V and J ends lost 7 bases and 8 bases, in that order; junction bases with no gene match: 8. CDR3 size: 14 residues. Germline CDR1 MNHEY, CDR2 SMNVEV (reference sequence).

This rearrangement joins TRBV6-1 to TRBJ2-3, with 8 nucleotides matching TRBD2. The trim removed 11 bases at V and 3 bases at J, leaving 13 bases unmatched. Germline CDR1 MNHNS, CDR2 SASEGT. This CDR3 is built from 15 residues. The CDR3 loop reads CASTAERGRTDTQYF. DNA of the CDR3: TGTGCCTCCACGGCGGAGCGGGGGCGGACAGATACGCAGTATTTT.

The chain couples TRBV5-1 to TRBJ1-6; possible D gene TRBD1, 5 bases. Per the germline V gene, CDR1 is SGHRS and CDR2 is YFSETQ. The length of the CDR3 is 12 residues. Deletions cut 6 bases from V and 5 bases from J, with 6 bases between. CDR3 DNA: TGCGCCAGCACAGGGAATAATTCACCCCTCCACTTT. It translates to CASTGNNSPLHF.

DNA of the CDR3: TGTGCCAGCGGCAACATTGGACAGGGAGGCAAAGAGACCCAGTACTTC. The encoded protein is CASGNIGQGGKETQYF. The V and J genes are TRBV5-6 and TRBJ2-5, with 8 bases lining up with TRBD1. The germline gives CDR1 SGHDT, CDR2 YYEEEE. The CDR3 covers 16 residues. The V gene end was trimmed by 7 bases and the J gene end by 3 bases; junction bases not matched to a gene: 14.

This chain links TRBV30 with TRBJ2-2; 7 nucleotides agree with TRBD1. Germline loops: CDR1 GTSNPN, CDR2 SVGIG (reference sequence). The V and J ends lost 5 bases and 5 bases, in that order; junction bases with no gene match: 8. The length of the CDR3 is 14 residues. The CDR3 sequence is CAWEQGPRTGELFF. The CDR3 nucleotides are TGTGCCTGGGAACAGGGGCCAAGGACCGGGGAGCTGTTTTTT.

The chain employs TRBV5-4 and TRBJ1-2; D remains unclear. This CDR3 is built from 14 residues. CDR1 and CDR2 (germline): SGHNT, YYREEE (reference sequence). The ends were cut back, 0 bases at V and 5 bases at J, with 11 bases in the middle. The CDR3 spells CASSLDRTQYGYTF. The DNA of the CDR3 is TGTGCCAGCAGCTTGGACAGAACCCAATATGGCTACACCTTC. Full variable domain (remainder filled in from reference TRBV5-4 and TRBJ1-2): ETGVTQSPTHLIKTRGQQVTLRCSSQSGHNTVSWYQQALGQGPQFIFQYYREEENGRGNFPPRFSGLQFPNYSSELNVNALELDDSALYLCASSLDRTQYGYTFGSGTRLTVV.

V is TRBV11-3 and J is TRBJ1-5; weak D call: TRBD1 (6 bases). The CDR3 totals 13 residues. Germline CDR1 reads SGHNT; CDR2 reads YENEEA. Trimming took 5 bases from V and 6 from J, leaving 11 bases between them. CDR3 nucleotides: TGTGCCAGCAGCCAGGGGATGGCTCAGCCCCAGCATTTT. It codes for CASSQGMAQPQHF.

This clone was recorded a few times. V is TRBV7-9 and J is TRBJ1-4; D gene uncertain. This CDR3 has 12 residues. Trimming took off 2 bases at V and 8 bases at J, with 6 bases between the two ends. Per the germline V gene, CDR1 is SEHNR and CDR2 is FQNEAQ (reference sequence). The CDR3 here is CASSLSREKLFF. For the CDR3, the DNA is TGTGCCAGCAGCTTATCCAGGGAAAAACTGTTTTTT.

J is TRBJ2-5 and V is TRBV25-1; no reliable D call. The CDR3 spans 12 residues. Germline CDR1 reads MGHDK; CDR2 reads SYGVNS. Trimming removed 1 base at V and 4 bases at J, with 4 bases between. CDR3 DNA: TGTGCCAGCAGTGAATGGAGAGAGACCCAGTACTTC. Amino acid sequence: CASSEWRETQYF.

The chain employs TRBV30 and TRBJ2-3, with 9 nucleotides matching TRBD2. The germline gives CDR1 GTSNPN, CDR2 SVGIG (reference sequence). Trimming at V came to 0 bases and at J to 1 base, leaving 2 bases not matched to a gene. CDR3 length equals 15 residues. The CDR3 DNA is TGTGCCTGGAGTGTCATAGCGGGGGGCACAGATACGCAGTATTTT. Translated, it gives CAWSVIAGGTDTQYF.

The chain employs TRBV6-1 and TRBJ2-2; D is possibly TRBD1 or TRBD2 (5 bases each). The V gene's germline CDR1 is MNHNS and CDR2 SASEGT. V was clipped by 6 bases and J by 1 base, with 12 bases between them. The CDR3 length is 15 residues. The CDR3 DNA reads TGTGCCAGCAGGAGAGGGACGGGGAACACCGGGGAGCTGTTTTTT. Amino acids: CASRRGTGNTGELFF.

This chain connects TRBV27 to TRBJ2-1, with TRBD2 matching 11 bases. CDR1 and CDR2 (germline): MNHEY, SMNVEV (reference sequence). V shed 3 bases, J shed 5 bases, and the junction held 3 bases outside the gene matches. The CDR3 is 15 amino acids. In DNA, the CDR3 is TGTGCCAGCAGTTTGGGGACTAGCGGAAACAATGAGCAGTTCTTC. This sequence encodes CASSLGTSGNNEQFF.

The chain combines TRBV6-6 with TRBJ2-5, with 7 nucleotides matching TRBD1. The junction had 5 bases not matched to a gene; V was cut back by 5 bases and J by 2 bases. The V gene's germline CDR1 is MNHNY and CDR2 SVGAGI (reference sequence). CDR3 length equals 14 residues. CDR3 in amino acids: CASSDPGQQETQYF. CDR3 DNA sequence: TGTGCCAGCAGTGACCCGGGACAGCAAGAGACCCAGTACTTC.

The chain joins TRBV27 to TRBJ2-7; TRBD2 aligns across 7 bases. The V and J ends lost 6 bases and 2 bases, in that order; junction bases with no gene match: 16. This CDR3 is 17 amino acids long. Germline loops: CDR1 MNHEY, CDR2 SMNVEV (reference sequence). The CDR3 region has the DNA TGTGCCAGCAGCAGTCGAAAAGGGCGGGGGACCACCTACGAGCAGTACTTC. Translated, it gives CASSSRKGRGTTYEQYF.

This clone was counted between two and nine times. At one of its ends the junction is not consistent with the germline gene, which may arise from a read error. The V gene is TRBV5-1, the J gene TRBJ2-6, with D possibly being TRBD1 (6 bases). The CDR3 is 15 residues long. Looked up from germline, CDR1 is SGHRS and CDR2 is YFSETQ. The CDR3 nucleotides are TGTGCCAGCAGAACAACAGGGTCTGGGGCCAACGTCCTGACTTTC. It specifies CASRTTGSGANVLTF.

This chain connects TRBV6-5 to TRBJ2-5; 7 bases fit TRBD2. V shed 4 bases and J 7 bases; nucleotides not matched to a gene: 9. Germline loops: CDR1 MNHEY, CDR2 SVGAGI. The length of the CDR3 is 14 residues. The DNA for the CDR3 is TGTGCCAGCAGTTCCCCAGGACTAGGTGGGACCCAGTACTTC. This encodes CASSSPGLGGTQYF.

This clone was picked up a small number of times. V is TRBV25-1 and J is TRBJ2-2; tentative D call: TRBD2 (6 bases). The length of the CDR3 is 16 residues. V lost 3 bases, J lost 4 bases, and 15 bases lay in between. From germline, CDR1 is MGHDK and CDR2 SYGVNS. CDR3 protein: CASSDSRGIGTGELFF. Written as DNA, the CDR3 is TGTGCCAGCAGTGATAGTCGGGGGATCGGCACCGGGGAGCTGTTTTTT.

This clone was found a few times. The CDR3 here is CAIRPGQGYEQYF. In DNA form, the CDR3 reads TGTGCCATCAGGCCGGGACAGGGCTACGAGCAGTACTTC. The rearrangement links TRBV10-3 to TRBJ2-7, with 9 bases aligning to TRBD1. V lost 6 bases and J lost 3; bases outside the gene matches: 3. This CDR3 spans 13 amino acids. Germline CDR1 ENHRY, CDR2 SYGVKD.

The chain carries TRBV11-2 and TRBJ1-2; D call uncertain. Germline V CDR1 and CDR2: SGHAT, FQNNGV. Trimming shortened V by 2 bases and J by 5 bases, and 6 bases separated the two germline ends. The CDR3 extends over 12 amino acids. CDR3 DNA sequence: TGTGCCAGCAGCTTATACCGATATGGCTACACCTTC. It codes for CASSLYRYGYTF.

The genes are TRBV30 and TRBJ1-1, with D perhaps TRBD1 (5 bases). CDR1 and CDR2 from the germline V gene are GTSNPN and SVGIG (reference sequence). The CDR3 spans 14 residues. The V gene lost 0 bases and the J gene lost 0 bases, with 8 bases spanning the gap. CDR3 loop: CAWSVDSLNTEAFF. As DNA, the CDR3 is TGTGCCTGGAGTGTTGACAGCTTGAACACTGAAGCTTTCTTT.

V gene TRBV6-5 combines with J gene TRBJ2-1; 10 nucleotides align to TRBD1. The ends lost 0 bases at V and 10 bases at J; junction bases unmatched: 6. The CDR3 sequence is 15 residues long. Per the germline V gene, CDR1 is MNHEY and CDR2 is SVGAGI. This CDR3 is CASSYSGQGSREQFF. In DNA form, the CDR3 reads TGTGCCAGCAGTTACTCGGGACAGGGGTCAAGGGAGCAGTTCTTC.